A single sample is the source of the 24 T cell receptor beta chains below, sequenced in a study of CD8 T cells in ankylosing spondylitis. TCRdb recomputed calls from the 5' RACE reads with MiXCR, one row per CDR3 protein. The sample contains approximately 100,000 distinct CDR3 sequences, roughly 8.7% of which appear only once. Sequencing was carried out using blood, either unsorted or a sorted T cell fraction (not recorded which). The source is a male donor with ankylosing spondylitis or in good health (not recorded which).

This clonotype occurred many times. The V call is TRBV6-5, the J call TRBJ2-2, with a tentative D call TRBD1 (5 bases). Germline V gene data show CDR1 as MNHEY and CDR2 as SVGAGI. The CDR3 consists of 15 residues. Trimming removed 0 bases at V and 0 bases at J, with 5 bases between. The CDR3 loop is CASSYSTANTGELFF. For the CDR3, the DNA is TGTGCCAGCAGTTACTCGACAGCGAACACCGGGGAGCTGTTTTTT.

With respect to this clonotype: A single base separates this from a much larger clone, so it may be a read error. Here the CDR3 DNA reads TGTGTCAGCAGCCTGATAAAGGGTTCCGAGCAGTACTTC. It codes for CVSSLIKGSEQYF. The rearrangement uses TRBV7-6 and TRBJ2-7; unclear D gene. Germline CDR1 SGHVS, CDR2 FNYEAQ. The CDR3 is 13 amino acids.

To note about this clonotype: This may be a read error, as it is one base from a much larger clone. The V and J genes are TRBV20-1 and TRBJ2-5; D may be TRBD1 or TRBD2 (7 bases each). Looked up from germline, CDR1 is DFQATT and CDR2 is SNEGSKA (reference sequence). This CDR3 contains 15 residues. This chain's CDR3 is CSASLGGGLKESQYF. The CDR3 bases are TGCAGTGCTAGCCTGGGAGGGGGCCTGAAAGAGTCCCAGTACTTC.

This clonotype was picked up many times. The chain links TRBV4-1 to TRBJ2-1, with D uncertain. Trimming left V 2 bases short and J 0 bases short, with 11 bases between. The CDR3 contains 16 residues. Germline CDR1 and CDR2: MGHRA and YSYEKL. The DNA for the CDR3 is TGCGCCAGCAGCCAACTTGACTTAATCTCCTACAATGAGCAGTTCTTC. Protein product: CASSQLDLISYNEQFF.

In regard to this clonotype: A much more abundant neighbour one base away suggests this may be a read error. V gene TRBV4-3 combines with J gene TRBJ1-1, with TRBD1 matching over 10 bases. Germline V lookup: CDR1 LGHNA, CDR2 YSLEER. There are 15 residues in the CDR3. CDR3 residues: CGSSQGTGVNTEAFF. As DNA, the CDR3 is TGCGGCAGCAGCCAAGGGACAGGGGTGAACACTGAAGCTTTCTTT.

The sample holds many counts of this clonotype. The chain couples TRBV9 to TRBJ1-2, with 7 bases matching TRBD1. This CDR3 has 13 amino acids. Germline values: CDR1 SGDLS, CDR2 YYNGEE. With V trimmed by 2 bases and J by 7 bases, 5 bases remained unmatched. Here the CDR3 reads CASSVDRAGGYTF. As DNA, the CDR3 is TGTGCCAGCAGCGTCGACAGGGCGGGTGGCTACACCTTC. The full variable domain, with the rest looked up from reference TRBV9 and TRBJ1-2, is DSGVTQTPKHLITATGQRVTLRCSPRSGDLSVYWYQQSLDQGLQFLIQYYNGEERAKGNILERFSAQQFPDLHSELNLSSLELGDSALYFCASSVDRAGGYTFGSGTRLTVV.

The table lists this clonotype with a few counts. This chain links TRBV7-6 with TRBJ2-2; weak D call: TRBD1 (6 bases). The ends were cut back, 4 bases at V and 5 bases at J, with 17 bases in the middle. Germline V gene data show CDR1 as SGHVS and CDR2 as FNYEAQ. The CDR3 is made up of 16 amino acids. CDR3 residues: CASSSYLGARTGELFF. In DNA, the CDR3 is TGTGCCAGCAGCTCATACTTGGGGGCTCGGACCGGGGAGCTGTTTTTT.

This clonotype was counted between two and nine times. V and J are TRBV2 and TRBJ1-1, with D maybe TRBD1 (5 bases). The CDR3 length is 13 residues. Germline V CDR1 and CDR2: SNHLY, FYNNEI. Between the trimmed V and J ends, which lost 3 bases and 5 bases, there was a span of 10 bases. In nucleotides, the CDR3 is TGTGCCAGCAGTGACCAGTGGGGGACTGAAGCTTTCTTT. Translation gives CASSDQWGTEAFF.

This clonotype has a count of ten or more. This sequence joins TRBV6-2 or TRBV6-3 and TRBJ1-1; D is unresolved. The CDR3 runs 14 residues. The ends were cut back, 6 bases at V and 1 base at J, with 12 bases in the middle. CDR1 MNHEY and CDR2 SVGEGT come from the germline V gene. In DNA, the CDR3 is TGTGCCAGCAGGCCCGGGGTATCGAACACTGAAGCTTTCTTT. Amino acid sequence: CASRPGVSNTEAFF.

At least ten counts were recorded for this clonotype. V and J are TRBV20-1 and TRBJ2-1; D is unresolved. Trimming pared 2 bases from V and 0 bases from J, leaving 5 bases between. The CDR3 spans 13 residues. Germline values: CDR1 DFQATT, CDR2 SNEGSKA (reference sequence). The CDR3: CSARRTSYNEQFF. The CDR3 nucleotides are TGCAGTGCTAGACGGACCTCCTACAATGAGCAGTTCTTC.

This sequence joins TRBV7-9 and TRBJ2-3; maybe TRBD1 (5 bases). The CDR3 contains 14 residues. The germline V gene has CDR1 SEHNR and CDR2 FQNEAQ (reference sequence). The V and J ends lost 1 base and 5 bases respectively, with 10 bases between them. CDR3 sequence reads: CASSLVRVGDTQYF. CDR3 in DNA: TGTGCCAGCAGCTTAGTCAGGGTGGGAGATACGCAGTATTTT.

This clonotype came up many times. This sequence joins TRBV7-2 and TRBJ1-1; D gene unclear. CDR3 length equals 13 residues. The V gene lost 8 bases and the J gene lost 1 base, with 11 bases spanning the gap. Germline CDR1 and CDR2: SGHTA and FQGNSA. CDR3 protein: CASLRGWNTEAFF. The CDR3 DNA follows: TGTGCCAGCCTACGAGGGTGGAACACTGAAGCTTTCTTT.

This clonotype was found many times. The rearrangement joins TRBV6-2 or TRBV6-3 to TRBJ2-3; D unresolved. The length of the CDR3 is 12 residues. The V end lost 1 base, the J end lost 3 bases, and 2 bases lay between the germline ends. Germline-derived CDR1 and CDR2 are MNHEY and SVGEGT. CDR3 coding DNA: TGTGCCAGCAGTTACTGGACAGATACGCAGTATTTT. Residues: CASSYWTDTQYF.

This clonotype came up many times. The chain is built from TRBV29-1 and TRBJ2-2; 8 bases match TRBD2. The germline V gene has CDR1 SQVTM and CDR2 ANQGSEA. Trimming took 8 bases from V and 7 from J; bases not matched to a gene: 12. CDR3 length: 14 residues. The DNA for the CDR3 is TGCAGCTTCGTAGAAGCGGGAGCAGGCGGGGAGCTGTTTTTT. This sequence encodes CSFVEAGAGGELFF.

This clonotype has ten or more counts. The CDR3 sequence is CATSREQTHNQPQHF. CDR3 DNA sequence: TGTGCCACCAGCAGAGAACAGACACACAATCAGCCCCAGCATTTT. This chain joins TRBV15 and TRBJ1-5; D unresolved. Between the trimmed V and J ends, which lost 0 bases and 3 bases, there was a span of 9 bases. CDR3 length equals 15 residues. Germline V CDR1 and CDR2: LNHNV, YYDKDF (reference sequence).

The table lists this clonotype with many counts. V usage is TRBV7-9 and J usage is TRBJ2-2, with 10 bases aligning to TRBD1. This CDR3 has 16 amino acids. Germline trimming cut 4 bases from V and 1 base from J; bases unmatched to any gene: 3. Per the germline V gene, CDR1 is SEHNR and CDR2 is FQNEAQ (reference sequence). CDR3 loop: CASSSGTGENTGELFF. The CDR3, as DNA: TGTGCCAGCAGCTCCGGGACAGGGGAGAACACCGGGGAGCTGTTTTTT.

The rearrangement joins TRBV4-1 to TRBJ2-7; 7 bases match TRBD1. The CDR3 has 16 residues. Germline loops: CDR1 MGHRA, CDR2 YSYEKL. Trimming took 0 bases from V and 2 from J; bases not matched to a gene: 7. Written as DNA, the CDR3 is TGCGCCAGCAGCCAAGAGGGGACAGTCCCAACCTACGAGCAGTACTTC. This translates into CASSQEGTVPTYEQYF.

Many counts were recorded for this clonotype. The rearrangement uses TRBV7-2 and TRBJ1-3; D remains ambiguous. Trimming shortened V by 1 base and J by 2 bases, and 6 bases separated the two germline ends. Germline CDR1 is SGHTA and CDR2 is FQGNSA. The CDR3 runs 14 residues. This chain's CDR3 is CASSLGGAGNTIYF. The CDR3 DNA is TGTGCCAGCAGCTTAGGGGGAGCTGGAAACACCATATATTTT. The variable domain in full, with the rest retrieved from reference TRBV7-2 and TRBJ1-3, is GAGVSQSPSNKVTEKGKDVELRCDPISGHTALYWYRQSLGQGLEFLIYFQGNSAPDKSGLPSDRFSAERTGGSVSTLTIQRTQQEDSAVYLCASSLGGAGNTIYFGEGSWLTVV.

The table lists this clonotype with many counts. V and J are TRBV10-1 and TRBJ2-2; 10 bases line up with TRBD2. The CDR3 consists of 18 residues. Germline CDR1 and CDR2: WNHNN and SYGVQD (reference sequence). V shed 0 bases and J 6 bases; nucleotides not matched to a gene: 10. CDR3 residues: CASSESASGRRPPGELFF. DNA of the CDR3: TGCGCCAGCAGTGAGTCGGCTAGCGGGAGAAGGCCACCCGGGGAGCTGTTTTTT.

This clonotype has only a few counts. This may be a read error: a much more frequent sequence differs by one nucleotide. The chain is built from TRBV20-1 and TRBJ1-4; D unclear. Germline V lookup: CDR1 DFQATT, CDR2 SNEGSKA (reference sequence). The length of the CDR3 is 15 residues. The CDR3 spells CCARDPASSNEKLFF. CDR3 sequence (DNA): TGCTGTGCTAGAGATCCGGCATCCTCTAATGAAAAACTGTTTTTT.

V and J are TRBV20-1 and TRBJ1-6; 7 nucleotides align to TRBD1. Germline V gene data show CDR1 as DFQATT and CDR2 as SNEGSKA (reference sequence). Trimming took 6 bases from V and 7 from J; bases not matched to a gene: 15. The CDR3 extends over 16 amino acids. CDR3 bases: TGCAGTGCCAACGATCGCAGACAGGGTGGGAATTCACCCCTCCACTTT. Translated, it gives CSANDRRQGGNSPLHF.

This clonotype came up many times. The chain employs TRBV5-1 and TRBJ1-2; no reliable D call. The CDR3 is 14 residues long. V dropped 4 bases and J dropped 4 bases, with 14 bases sitting between them. Germline CDR1 is SGHRS and CDR2 is YFSETQ. Written as DNA, the CDR3 is TGCGCCAGCAGCCCGCGGGTAGAGGGCTATGGCTACACCTTC. Residues: CASSPRVEGYGYTF.

The CDR3 spells CASSLLRVGELFF. The CDR3 region has the DNA TGTGCCAGCAGCTTACTCAGGGTCGGGGAGCTGTTTTTT. J is TRBJ2-2 and V is TRBV7-2; possible D gene TRBD1, 5 bases. The CDR3 covers 13 residues. CDR1 is SGHTA and CDR2 is FQGNSA in the germline V gene. Trimming removed 2 bases at V and 7 bases at J, with 8 bases between. Full variable domain (outside the CDR3, taken from reference TRBV7-2 and TRBJ2-2): GAGVSQSPSNKVTEKGKDVELRCDPISGHTALYWYRQSLGQGLEFLIYFQGNSAPDKSGLPSDRFSAERTGGSVSTLTIQRTQQEDSAVYLCASSLLRVGELFFGEGSRLTVL.

This clonotype was counted at least ten times. CDR3 loop: CASSPDGFRAFF. In DNA, the CDR3 is TGTGCCAGCAGCCCGGACGGATTCAGAGCTTTCTTT. V usage is TRBV7-2 and J usage is TRBJ1-1; D remains unclear. The germline V and J ends were trimmed by 5 bases and 10 bases, with 14 bases remaining between them. The length of the CDR3 is 12 residues. CDR1 and CDR2 from the germline V gene are SGHTA and FQGNSA.